A selection of T cell receptor beta chains follows, all from one sample in a study of shared clonotypes between healthy human individuals. Assay: immunoSEQ multiplex PCR; the TCRdb copy retains only in-frame clones and omits some. This table has 2 million to 3 million clones, under 95% appearing once. Material: naive CD4+ T cells from PBMCs. These receptors came from a man aged 18 to 35 in good health. Some clones in this sample may be carry-over from other donors' samples. Each CDR3 is given with its conserved first and last residue. The order of the fields is clone size, J gene, V gene, D gene, CDR3 DNA, CDR3 protein. A D gene is named only where the DNA matches it firmly. Some rows mark clone size as missing; the rest say once, few, many or name a class of expanded clone.

>.|TRBJ2-1|TRBV29-1|.
TGCAGCGTCGATCTTGAGCAGTTCTTC
CSVDLEQFF
>.|TRBJ1-2|TRBV27|TRBD1
TGTGCCAGCAGTTTATTGGGACAGGGGGCTAATGCTAACTATGGCTACACCTTC
CASSLLGQGANANYGYTF
>.|TRBJ2-7|TRBV18|.
TGTGCCAGCTCACCAGCAGCAGATTACTCCTACGAGCAGTACTTC
CASSPAADYSYEQYF
>.|TRBJ2-5|TRBV6-1|TRBD1
TGTGCCAGCAGTGAAGCGGTTTTGGGACAGCCGTGGGGGCCTCAAGAGACCCAGTACTTC
CASSEAVLGQPWGPQETQYF
>once|TRBJ1-4|TRBV20-1|.
TGCAGTGCCCCCTCGAGGGAAAAACTGTTTTTT
CSAPSREKLFF
>.|TRBJ1-1|TRBV10-1|TRBD1
TGCGCCAGCAGTGGATCTCCGGGACAGGGGGCTGGGACTGAAGCTTTCTTT
CASSGSPGQGAGTEAFF
>.|TRBJ1-1|TRBV15|TRBD1
TGTGCCACCAGCAGAGGACAGGGGGCGGACACTGAAGCTTTCTTT
CATSRGQGADTEAFF
>.|TRBJ1-5|TRBV6-5|.
TGTGCCAGCAGTTACAGGGGTAATAGCAATCAGCCCCAGCATTTT
CASSYRGNSNQPQHF
>.|TRBJ2-2|TRBV5-5|.
TGTGCCAGCAGCTTAAACCAGGAGACATACACCGGGGAGCTGTTTTTT
CASSLNQETYTGELFF
>.|TRBJ2-3|TRBV18|TRBD2
TGTGCCAGCTCACCACCGCGGGAGTCTAGCACAGATACGCAGTATTTT
CASSPPRESSTDTQYF
>.|TRBJ2-1|TRBV19|TRBD2
TGTGCCAGTAGTGTGGGACTAGCGGGAGGAAGCTCCTACAATGAGCAGTTCTTC
CASSVGLAGGSSYNEQFF
>.|TRBJ2-1|TRBV16|.
TGTGCCAGCAGCCCCCGAAGGGGGGGATACAATGAGCAGTTCTTC
CASSPRRGGYNEQFF
>.|TRBJ1-5|TRBV10-3|.
TGTGCCATCAGTAGGGGAGTAGGTCAGCCCCAGCATTTT
CAISRGVGQPQHF
>.|TRBJ2-3|TRBV5-1|.
TGCGCCAGTCGGATAAGCACAGATACGCAGTATTTT
CASRISTDTQYF
>.|TRBJ1-1|TRBV29-1|.
TGCAGCGTTGGACTTACAAATCCCCACCCTCCAGCTTTCTTT
CSVGLTNPHPPAFF
>.|TRBJ2-4|TRBV2|TRBD2
TGTGCCAGCAGCGAACTAGCGGGAGGAGCCAAAAACATTCAGTACTTC
CASSELAGGAKNIQYF
>.|TRBJ2-5|TRBV5-1|TRBD1
TGCGCCAGCTGCCCCCAGGGGGCGAAAGAGACCCAGTACTTC
CASCPQGAKETQYF
>.|TRBJ2-2|TRBV7-3|.
TGTGCCAGCAGCTTAATTTCAAGCGGGAACACCGGGGAGCTGTTTTTT
CASSLISSGNTGELFF
>.|TRBJ1-2|TRBV27|TRBD1
TGTGCCAGCAGCGGATGGGACAGGGCTAACTATGGCTACACCTTC
CASSGWDRANYGYTF
>.|TRBJ1-1|TRBV27|TRBD1
TGTGCCAGCAGTTTGGGGAGACGGGAAGGGGGCCTCACTGAAGCTTTCTTT
CASSLGRREGGLTEAFF